This TCR beta chain was sequenced during a study of technical replicates of blood from a handful of donors. Here immunoSEQ multiplex PCR was the method, and the copy in TCRdb shows in-frame clones only, minus some. The table records around 80,000 clones, about 96% of them present only once. CDR3 length: 12 amino acids. Germline assignment: CDR1 MNHEY and CDR2 SVGAGI. V was clipped by 4 bases and J by 4 bases; unmatched bases: 0. Sequencing was done on a sample of T cells isolated from PBMCs. This TCR came from a human donor in good health. V is TRBV6-5 and J is TRBJ1-1; 7 nucleotides match TRBD1. CDR3 DNA sequence: TGTGCCAGCAGTTCAGGGGGCACTGAAGCTTTCTTT. The encoded protein is CASSSGGTEAFF.